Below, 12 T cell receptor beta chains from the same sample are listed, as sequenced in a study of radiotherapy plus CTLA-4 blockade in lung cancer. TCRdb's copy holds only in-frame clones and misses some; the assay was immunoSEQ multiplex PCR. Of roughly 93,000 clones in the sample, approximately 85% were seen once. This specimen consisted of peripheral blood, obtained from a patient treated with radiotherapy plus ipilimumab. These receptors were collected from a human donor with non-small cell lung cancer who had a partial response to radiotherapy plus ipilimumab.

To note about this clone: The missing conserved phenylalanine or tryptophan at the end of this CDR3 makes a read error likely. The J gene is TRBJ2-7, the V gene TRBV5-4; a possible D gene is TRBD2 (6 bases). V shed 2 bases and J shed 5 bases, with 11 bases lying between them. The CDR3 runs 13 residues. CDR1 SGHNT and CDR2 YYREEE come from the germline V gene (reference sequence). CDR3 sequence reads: CASSFSGTDEQYL. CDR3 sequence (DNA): TGTGCCAGCAGCTTCTCAGGGACTGACGAGCAGTACCTC.

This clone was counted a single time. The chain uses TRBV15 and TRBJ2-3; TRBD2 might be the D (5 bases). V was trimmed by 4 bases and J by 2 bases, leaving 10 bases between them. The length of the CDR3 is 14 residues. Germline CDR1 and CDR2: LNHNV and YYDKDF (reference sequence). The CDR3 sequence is CATSTRLSTDTQYF. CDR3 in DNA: TGTGCCACCAGCACCCGACTATCCACAGATACGCAGTATTTT.

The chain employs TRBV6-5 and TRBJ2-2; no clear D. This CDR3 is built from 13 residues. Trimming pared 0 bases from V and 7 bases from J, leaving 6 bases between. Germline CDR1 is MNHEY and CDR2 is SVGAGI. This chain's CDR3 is CASSYSVVGELFF. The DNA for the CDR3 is TGTGCCAGCAGTTACTCGGTAGTCGGGGAGCTGTTTTTT.

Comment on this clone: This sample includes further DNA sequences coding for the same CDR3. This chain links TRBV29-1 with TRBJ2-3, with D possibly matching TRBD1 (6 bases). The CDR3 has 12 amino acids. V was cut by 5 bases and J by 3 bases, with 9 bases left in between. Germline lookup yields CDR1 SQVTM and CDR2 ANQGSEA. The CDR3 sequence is CSVKQGTDTQYF. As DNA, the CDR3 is TGCAGCGTTAAACAGGGAACAGATACGCAGTATTTT.

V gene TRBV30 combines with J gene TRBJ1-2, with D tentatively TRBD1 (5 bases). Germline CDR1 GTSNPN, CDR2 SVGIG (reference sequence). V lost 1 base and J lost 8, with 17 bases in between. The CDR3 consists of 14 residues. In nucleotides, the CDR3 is TGTGCCTGGAGTGCCGAGAGGTCCTCAGGGGGCTACACCTTC. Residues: CAWSAERSSGGYTF.

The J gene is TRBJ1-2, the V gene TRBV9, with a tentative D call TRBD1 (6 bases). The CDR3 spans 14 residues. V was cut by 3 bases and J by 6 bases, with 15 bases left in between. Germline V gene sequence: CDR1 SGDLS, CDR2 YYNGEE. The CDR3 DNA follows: TGTGCCAGCAGCGGACCCACAGGGCTGGATGGCTACACCTTC. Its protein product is CASSGPTGLDGYTF. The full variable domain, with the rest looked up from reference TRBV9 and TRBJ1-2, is DSGVTQTPKHLITATGQRVTLRCSPRSGDLSVYWYQQSLDQGLQFLIQYYNGEERAKGNILERFSAQQFPDLHSELNLSSLELGDSALYFCASSGPTGLDGYTFGSGTRLTVV.

The CDR3 loop reads CASSAGSSATGELFF. The CDR3 nucleotides are TGTGCCAGCAGCGCCGGGTCCTCGGCCACCGGGGAGCTGTTTTTT. The chain carries TRBV9 and TRBJ2-2; D unresolved. This CDR3 has 15 residues. Trimming removed 3 bases from V and 4 bases from J, with 13 bases in between. From germline, CDR1 is SGDLS and CDR2 YYNGEE.

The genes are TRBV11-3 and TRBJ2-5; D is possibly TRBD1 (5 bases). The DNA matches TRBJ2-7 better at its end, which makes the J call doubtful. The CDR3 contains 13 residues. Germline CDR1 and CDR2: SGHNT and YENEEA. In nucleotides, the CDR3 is TGTGCCAGCAGCTCAAGCCCAGGGTACGAGCAGTACTTC. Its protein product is CASSSSPGYEQYF.

CDR3 DNA: TGTGCCAGTATCGAAACAAGGGGGCGCAGGGGAAATGAAAAACTGTTTTTT. Translating it yields CASIETRGRRGNEKLFF. V gene TRBV19 combines with J gene TRBJ1-4; 7 bases agree with TRBD1. The CDR3 spans 17 residues. Germline CDR1 is LNHDA and CDR2 is SQIVND (reference sequence). Trimming removed 7 bases from V and 5 bases from J; junction bases left unmatched: 16. Combining the CDR3 with reference TRBV19 and TRBJ1-4 gives the whole variable domain DGGITQSPKYLFRKEGQNVTLSCEQNLNHDAMYWYRQDPGQGLRLIYYSQIVNDFQKGDIAEGYSVSREKKESFPLTVTSAQKNPTAFYLCASIETRGRRGNEKLFFGSGTQLSVL.

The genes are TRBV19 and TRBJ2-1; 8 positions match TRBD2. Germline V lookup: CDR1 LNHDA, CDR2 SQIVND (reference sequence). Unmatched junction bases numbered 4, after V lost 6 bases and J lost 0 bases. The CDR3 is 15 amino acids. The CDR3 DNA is TGTGCCAGTAGCCGTAGCGGGATCTCCTACAATGAGCAGTTCTTC. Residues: CASSRSGISYNEQFF.

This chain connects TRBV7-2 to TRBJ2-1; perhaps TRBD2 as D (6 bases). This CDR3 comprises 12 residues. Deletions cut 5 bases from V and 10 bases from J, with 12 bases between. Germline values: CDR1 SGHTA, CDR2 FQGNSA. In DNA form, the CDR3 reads TGTGCCAGCAGCCGTTCCGGACTAGAGCAGTTCTTC. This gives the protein CASSRSGLEQFF.

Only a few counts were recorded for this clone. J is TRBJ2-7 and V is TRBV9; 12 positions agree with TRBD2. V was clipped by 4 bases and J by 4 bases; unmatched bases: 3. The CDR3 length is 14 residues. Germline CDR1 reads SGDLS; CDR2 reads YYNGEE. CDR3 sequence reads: CASSPGLAGYEQYF. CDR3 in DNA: TGTGCCAGCAGCCCGGGACTAGCGGGTTACGAGCAGTACTTC. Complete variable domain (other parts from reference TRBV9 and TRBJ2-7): DSGVTQTPKHLITATGQRVTLRCSPRSGDLSVYWYQQSLDQGLQFLIQYYNGEERAKGNILERFSAQQFPDLHSELNLSSLELGDSALYFCASSPGLAGYEQYFGPGTRLTVT.